These 5 T cell receptor beta chains share one sample of origin, sequenced in a study of T cells in Graves' hyperthyroidism and ophthalmopathy. Amplification of TCR beta CDR3 regions was performed using RNA transcripts as template. When the TCR CDR3 underwent first-round RT-PCR, the HTBI primer set was used. A single record per CDR3 protein comes from TCRdb applying MiXCR to the multiplex PCR reads. The sample has around 270,000 distinct CDR3 sequences, 15% to 20% seen once; the top ten hold about 35%. Material for sequencing was blood. Every receptor here comes from a man aged 45-60 years with Graves' ophthalmopathy.

The chain links TRBV18 to TRBJ2-3; TRBD1 aligns across 10 bases. Germline V gives CDR1 KGHSH, CDR2 LQKENI. The CDR3 extends over 14 amino acids. V was pared by 8 bases and J by 2 bases, with 4 bases of the junction left unmatched. The CDR3 protein is CASAGTGATDTQYF. The CDR3, as DNA: TGTGCCAGCGCCGGGACAGGGGCCACAGATACGCAGTATTTT.

The sample holds many counts of this clonotype. The chain combines TRBV3-1 with TRBJ1-1; D is ambiguous. Trimming removed 1 base at V and 8 bases at J, with 8 bases between. This CDR3 has 12 amino acids. Germline CDR1 is LGHDT and CDR2 is YNNKEL (reference sequence). The CDR3 region is CASSQGSREAFF. In nucleotides, the CDR3 is TGTGCCAGCAGCCAAGGGTCCAGGGAAGCTTTCTTT.

The chain employs TRBV10-1 and TRBJ2-3; no clear D. Germline assignment: CDR1 WNHNN and CDR2 SYGVQD (reference sequence). The CDR3 has 13 amino acids. Between the trimmed V and J ends, which lost 8 bases and 1 base, there was a span of 10 bases. CDR3 bases: TGCGCCAGCTCGTCGTCCGGCACAGATACGCAGTATTTT. This codes for CASSSSGTDTQYF.

J is TRBJ2-2 and V is TRBV20-1; D not resolved. The CDR3 length is 13 residues. The V and J ends lost 3 bases and 0 bases respectively, with 5 bases between them. The germline V gene has CDR1 DFQATT and CDR2 SNEGSKA (reference sequence). CDR3 in amino acids: CSASAANTGELFF. The CDR3, as DNA: TGCAGTGCTAGCGCCGCGAACACCGGGGAGCTGTTTTTT.

This clonotype was counted a few times. The CDR3 reads CASSPRLVANTGELFF. The CDR3 bases are TGTGCCAGCAGTCCACGACTAGTCGCGAACACCGGGGAGCTGTTTTTT. The J gene is TRBJ2-2, the V gene TRBV27; D might be TRBD2 (6 bases). Trimming removed 5 bases from V and 0 bases from J, with 13 bases in between. The CDR3 contains 16 residues. Germline loops: CDR1 MNHEY, CDR2 SMNVEV (reference sequence).